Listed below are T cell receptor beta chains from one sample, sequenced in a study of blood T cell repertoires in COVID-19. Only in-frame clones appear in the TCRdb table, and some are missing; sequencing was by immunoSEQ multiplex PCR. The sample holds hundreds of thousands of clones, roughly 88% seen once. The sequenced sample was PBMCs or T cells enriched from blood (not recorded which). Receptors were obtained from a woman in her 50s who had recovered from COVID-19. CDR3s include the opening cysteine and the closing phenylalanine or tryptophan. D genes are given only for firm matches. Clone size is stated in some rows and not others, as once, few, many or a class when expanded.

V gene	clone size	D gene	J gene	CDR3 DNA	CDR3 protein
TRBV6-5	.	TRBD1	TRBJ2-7	TGTGCCAGCAGCAGACAGGGGACTCACTCCTACGAGCAGTACTTC	CASSRQGTHSYEQYF
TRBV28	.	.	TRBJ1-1	TGTGCCAGCAGCTTTCAGACATACATGAACACTGAAGCTTTCTTT	CASSFQTYMNTEAFF
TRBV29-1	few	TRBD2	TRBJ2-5	TGCAGCGTTGACTACCCCGGACTAGCGGAAGAGACCCAGTACTTC	CSVDYPGLAEETQYF
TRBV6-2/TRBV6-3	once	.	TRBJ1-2	TGTGCCAGCAGTTACTCTCGGCCCTCCGCAGGCTATGGCTACACCTTC	CASSYSRPSAGYGYTF
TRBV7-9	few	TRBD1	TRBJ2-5	TGTGCCAGCACCCGGGACAGGGCGCGAGAGACCCAGTACTTC	CASTRDRARETQYF
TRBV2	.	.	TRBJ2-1	TGTGCCAGCGGACGCGGGACTTACAATGAGCAGTTCTTC	CASGRGTYNEQFF
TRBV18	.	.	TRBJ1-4	TGTGCCAGCTCTCCCCCGGGGGGAGCAACTAATGAAAAACTGTTTTTT	CASSPPGGATNEKLFF
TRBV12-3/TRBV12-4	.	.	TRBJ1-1	TGTGCCACCACTGGGGAGGGGGGCTCTGAAGCTTTCTTT	CATTGEGGSEAFF
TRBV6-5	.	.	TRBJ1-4	TGTGCCAGCAGTTACGACCTTTCGAGGAATGAAAAACTGTTTTTT	CASSYDLSRNEKLFF
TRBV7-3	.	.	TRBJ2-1	TGTGCCAGCAGCCCCCGACTAGAAGGAGAGCAGTTCTTC	CASSPRLEGEQFF
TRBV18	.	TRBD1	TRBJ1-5	TGTGCCAGCTCACCACTTGGGACAGTGCAGGAACCCCAGCATTTT	CASSPLGTVQEPQHF
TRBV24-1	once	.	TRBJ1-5	TGTGCCACCAGTGACCAGCACTCGGGAGGGCAGCCCCAGCATTTT	CATSDQHSGGQPQHF
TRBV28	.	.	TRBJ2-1	TGTGCCAGCAGCTCATGGTGGCCTGAGCAGTTCTTC	CASSSWWPEQFF
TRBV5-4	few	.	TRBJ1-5	TGTGCCAGCAGCTTCGGGGGGGCGACAAGCAATCAGCCCCAGCATTTT	CASSFGGATSNQPQHF
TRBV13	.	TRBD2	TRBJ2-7	TGTGCCAGCAGCAAGGTTCTAGCGGGAGCAAGCTCCTACGAGCAGTACTTC	CASSKVLAGASSYEQYF
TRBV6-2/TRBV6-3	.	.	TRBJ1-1	TGTGCCAGCAGTAAACCGACAGGTTCTTATTCGGCTTTCTTT	CASSKPTGSYSAFF
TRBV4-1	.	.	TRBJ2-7	TGCGCCAGCAGCCCCCGGGGTCCCGGCTCCTACGAGCAGTACTTC	CASSPRGPGSYEQYF
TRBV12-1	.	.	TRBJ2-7	TGTGCCAGCAGCAAAATTAGCGGCTTGGACTACGAGCAGTACTTC	CASSKISGLDYEQYF
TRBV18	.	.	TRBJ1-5	TGTGCCAGCTCACCACTGGCTTCGGGGGTCAATAGCAATCAGCCCCAGCATTTT	CASSPLASGVNSNQPQHF
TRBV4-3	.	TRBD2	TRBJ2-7	TGCGCCAGCAGCCAAGCTCGCGGGAGCTCCTACGAGCAGTACTTC	CASSQARGSSYEQYF
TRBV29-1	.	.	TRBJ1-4	TGCAGCGTTGGAGGAACTAATGAAAAACTGTTTTTT	CSVGGTNEKLFF
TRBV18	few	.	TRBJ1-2	TGTGCCAGCTCACCACCGGTAGGGGACTCCCACGGCTACACCTTC	CASSPPVGDSHGYTF
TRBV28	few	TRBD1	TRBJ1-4	TGTGCCAGCAGGGCACAGGGGGTAGGGGAAAAACTGTTTTTT	CASRAQGVGEKLFF
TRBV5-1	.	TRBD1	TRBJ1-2	TGCGCCAGCAGCTTACTGACAGGGGCAGTATCTGGCTACACCTTC	CASSLLTGAVSGYTF
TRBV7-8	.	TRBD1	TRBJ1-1	TGTGCCAGCAGCAGGGGACAGGGTCTGAACACTGAAGCTTTCTTT	CASSRGQGLNTEAFF
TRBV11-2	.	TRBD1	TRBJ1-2	TGTGCCAGCAGCGGGGCGGCAGGGGGCCCCTATGGCTACACCTTC	CASSGAAGGPYGYTF
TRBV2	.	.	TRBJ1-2	TGTGCCAGCCGGACGGAGGCTATCTATGGCTACACCTTC	CASRTEAIYGYTF
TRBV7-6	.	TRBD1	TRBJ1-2	TGTGCCAGCAGCCGTAGGGACAGCGAGGGCTACACCTTC	CASSRRDSEGYTF
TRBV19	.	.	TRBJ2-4	TGTGCCAGTAGTAGTTGGGAGCCCAGAGACGAAGCCAAAAACATTCAGTACTTC	CASSSWEPRDEAKNIQYF
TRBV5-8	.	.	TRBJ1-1	TGTGCCAGCAGCTATCAGAACACTGAAGCTTTCTTT	CASSYQNTEAFF
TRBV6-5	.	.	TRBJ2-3	TGTGCCAGCAGGCGCCCCGAAGATACGCAGTATTTT	CASRRPEDTQYF
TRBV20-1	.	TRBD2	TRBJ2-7	TGCAGTGCTAGTGCTCCTTTGGCGGGAGGGCCAAGAGAGCAGTACTTC	CSASAPLAGGPREQYF
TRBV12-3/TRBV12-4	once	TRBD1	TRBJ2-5	TGTGCCAGCAGTACAGGGGGTATGACCCAGTACTTC	CASSTGGMTQYF
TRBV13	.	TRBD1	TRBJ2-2	TGTGCCAGCAGCTTAGGACAGGGGTGGGGCACCGGGGAGCTGTTTTTT	CASSLGQGWGTGELFF
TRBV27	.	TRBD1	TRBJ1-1	TGTGCCAGCAGTTCAGACAGGGGTCAAAGGGGAACTGAAGCTTTCTTT	CASSSDRGQRGTEAFF
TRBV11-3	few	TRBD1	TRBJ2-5	TGTGCCAGCAGCTCGGACAGGGGGAGGGAGACCCAGTACTTC	CASSSDRGRETQYF
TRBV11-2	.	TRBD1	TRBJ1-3	TGTGCCAGCAGCTACCTCGGGACAGGAGGCGCTGGAAACACCATATATTTT	CASSYLGTGGAGNTIYF
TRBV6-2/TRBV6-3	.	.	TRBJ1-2	TGTGCCAGCAGTTACGGGCTTCAGCTCAGGGGCTACACCTTC	CASSYGLQLRGYTF
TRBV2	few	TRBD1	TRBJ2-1	TGTGCCAGCAGTGAACAGGGGGCTTACAATGAGCAGTTCTTC	CASSEQGAYNEQFF